These 14 T cell receptor beta chains came from one sample sequenced in a study of blood T cell repertoires in COVID-19 (dated by TCRdb to 2019 to 2021). Libraries came from the immunoSEQ multiplex PCR assay. The clones in this table, taken by TCRdb from immuneACCESS, are in-frame only. Not every clone is retained; where verified, under half of the shortfall comes from an unresolved V gene, and the cause of the rest is unknown. This sample has some 16,000 clones in its table, and about 88% of those were observed once. 52% of the sample rests with the top ten. Sequencing was performed on peripheral blood. The receptors were sampled from a man in his 60s with acute or convalescent COVID-19.

The chain links TRBV7-9 to TRBJ2-7, with TRBD1 identical over 10 bases. CDR1 is SEHNR, CDR2 FQNEAQ, per germline (reference sequence). The CDR3 has 14 residues. The trim removed 1 base at V and 7 bases at J, leaving 4 bases unmatched. The CDR3 sequence is CASSLVGTGEEQYF. Here the CDR3 DNA reads TGTGCCAGCAGCTTAGTGGGGACAGGGGAGGAGCAGTACTTC.

V and J are TRBV4-3 and TRBJ1-2; D is unresolved. This CDR3 has 14 amino acids. V shed 0 bases and J shed 3 bases, with 8 bases lying between them. Looked up from germline, CDR1 is LGHNA and CDR2 is YSLEER. As DNA, the CDR3 is TGCGCCAGCAGCCAAGAGAACCGGTACTATGGCTACACCTTC. Protein sequence: CASSQENRYYGYTF.

This chain links TRBV28 with TRBJ1-6, with a weak D call TRBD1 (5 bases). Germline V CDR1 and CDR2: MDHEN, SYDVKM. The CDR3 is 15 residues long. V shed 3 bases and J shed 8 bases, with 14 bases lying between them. The CDR3 region is CASSLGGWIDSPLHF. The CDR3, as DNA: TGTGCCAGCAGTTTGGGGGGTTGGATCGATTCACCCCTCCACTTT. Complete variable domain (other parts from reference TRBV28 and TRBJ1-6): DVKVTQSSRYLVKRTGEKVFLECVQDMDHENMFWYRQDPGLGLRLIYFSYDVKMKEKGDIPEGYSVSREKKERFSLILESASTNQTSMYLCASSLGGWIDSPLHFGNGTRLTVT.

This sequence joins TRBV4-3 and TRBJ1-2; D remains unclear. V lost 0 bases, J lost 1 base, and 18 bases lay in between. The CDR3 consists of 18 residues. Germline loops: CDR1 LGHNA, CDR2 YSLEER. For the CDR3, the DNA is TGCGCCAGCAGCCAAGACGCTCACGCCAAAGCAAGTAACTATGGCTACACCTTC. Protein product: CASSQDAHAKASNYGYTF.

This chain uses TRBV11-2 with TRBJ2-4; TRBD2 agrees at 13 bases. Germline assignment: CDR1 SGHAT and CDR2 FQNNGV. There are 13 residues in the CDR3. J was trimmed by 5 bases and V by 10 bases; bases with no gene match: 2. CDR3 loop: CATGLAGENIQYF. The CDR3 DNA follows: TGTGCCACAGGACTAGCGGGGGAAAACATTCAGTACTTC.

This rearrangement joins TRBV7-2 to TRBJ2-5, with TRBD1 matching 11 bases. This CDR3 is 15 amino acids long. Germline CDR1 is SGHTA and CDR2 is FQGNSA. J lost 5 bases, V lost 1 base, and 3 bases had no gene match. In nucleotides, the CDR3 is TGTGCCAGCAGCTTAGGTCGGACAGGGGGCGAGACCCAGTACTTC. This encodes CASSLGRTGGETQYF. Full variable domain (missing parts from reference TRBV7-2 and TRBJ2-5): GAGVSQSPSNKVTEKGKDVELRCDPISGHTALYWYRQSLGQGLEFLIYFQGNSAPDKSGLPSDRFSAERTGGSVSTLTIQRTQQEDSAVYLCASSLGRTGGETQYFGPGTRLLVL.

The genes are TRBV5-1 and TRBJ2-2; 11 nucleotides line up with TRBD2. Trimming cost V 4 bases and J 4 bases; bases outside gene matches: 12. The CDR3 length is 18 residues. Looked up from germline, CDR1 is SGHRS and CDR2 is YFSETQ. CDR3 residues: CASSQGVTSGSSTGELFF. The CDR3 DNA reads TGCGCCAGCAGCCAAGGCGTCACTAGCGGGAGTTCCACCGGGGAGCTGTTTTTT.

The J gene is TRBJ2-7, the V gene TRBV11-2; TRBD1 agrees at 8 bases. The CDR3 sequence is 15 residues long. The junction had 10 bases not matched to a gene; V was cut back by 5 bases and J by 4 bases. Germline assignment: CDR1 SGHAT and CDR2 FQNNGV. Here the CDR3 reads CASSRLQGAPYEQYF. In DNA, the CDR3 is TGTGCCAGCAGCCGCCTCCAGGGGGCGCCTTACGAGCAGTACTTC.

The V gene is TRBV6-2 or TRBV6-3, the J gene TRBJ2-1, with 11 bases that match TRBD2. The CDR3 loop spans 14 amino acids. The J segment lost 7 bases and the V segment lost 5 bases, leaving 4 bases of the junction unmatched. The germline gives CDR1 MNHEY, CDR2 SVGEGT. Written as DNA, the CDR3 is TGTGCCAGCAGTACTAGCGGGGGACTAAATGAGCAGTTCTTC. This translates into CASSTSGGLNEQFF.

The chain carries TRBV18 and TRBJ2-5; possibly TRBD1 for D (6 bases). V lost 6 bases and J lost 2, with 10 bases in between. The germline gives CDR1 KGHSH, CDR2 LQKENI. CDR3 length: 13 amino acids. CDR3 in amino acids: CASSLRGQETQYF. The DNA of the CDR3 is TGTGCCAGCTCCCTGAGGGGGCAAGAGACCCAGTACTTC. Together with reference TRBV18 and TRBJ2-5, the CDR3 gives the full variable domain: NAGVMQNPRHLVRRRGQEARLRCSPMKGHSHVYWYRQLPEEGLKFMVYLQKENIIDESGMPKERFSAEFPKEGPSILRIQQVVRGDSAAYFCASSLRGQETQYFGPGTRLLVL.

The chain uses TRBV28 and TRBJ2-5; 14 nucleotides match TRBD2. V shed 6 bases and J 5 bases; nucleotides not matched to a gene: 11. This CDR3 region has 17 residues. CDR1 is MDHEN and CDR2 is SYDVKM in the germline V gene. CDR3 amino acids: CASSPGVTSGRAETQYF. Written as DNA, the CDR3 is TGTGCCAGCAGCCCGGGGGTGACTAGCGGGAGGGCTGAGACCCAGTACTTC.

The chain uses TRBV19 and TRBJ1-5, with TRBD1 matching over 8 bases. The CDR3 consists of 18 residues. The germline V gene encodes CDR1 LNHDA and CDR2 SQIVND (reference sequence). The V gene end was trimmed by 4 bases and the J gene end by 2 bases; junction bases not matched to a gene: 13. CDR3 loop: CASSNPEDRVFGNQPQHF. The CDR3 coding sequence is TGTGCCAGTAGTAACCCCGAGGACAGGGTTTTCGGCAATCAGCCCCAGCATTTT.

The chain is built from TRBV5-1 and TRBJ2-7, with 8 bases matching TRBD2. V trimming: 0 bases; J trimming: 5 bases; junction bases outside the gene matches: 7. CDR3 length: 15 amino acids. CDR1 is SGHRS, CDR2 YFSETQ, per germline. CDR3 residues: CASSLETGGADEQYF. The CDR3 region has the DNA TGCGCCAGCAGCTTGGAGACCGGGGGGGCCGACGAGCAGTACTTC.

The J gene is TRBJ2-3, the V gene TRBV30; 7 positions match TRBD2. CDR3 length equals 15 residues. Germline assignment: CDR1 GTSNPN and CDR2 SVGIG (reference sequence). J gave up 2 bases and V 0 bases, and 5 bases lay outside the gene matches. DNA for the CDR3: TGTGCCTGGAGTGTAGCCGGGACTATCACAGATACGCAGTATTTT. It translates to CAWSVAGTITDTQYF.